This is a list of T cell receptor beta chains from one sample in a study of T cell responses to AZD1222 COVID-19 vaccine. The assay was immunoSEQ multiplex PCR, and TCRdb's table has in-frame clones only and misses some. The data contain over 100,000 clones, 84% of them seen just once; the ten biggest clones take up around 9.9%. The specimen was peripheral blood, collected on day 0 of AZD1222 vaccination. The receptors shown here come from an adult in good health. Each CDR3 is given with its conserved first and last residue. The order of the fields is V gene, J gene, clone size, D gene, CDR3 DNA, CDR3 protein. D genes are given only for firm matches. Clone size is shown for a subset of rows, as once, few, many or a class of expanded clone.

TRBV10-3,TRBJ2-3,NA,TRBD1,TGTGCCATCAGTGACCGGACAGGGACGTCGGATACGCAGTATTTT,CAISDRTGTSDTQYF
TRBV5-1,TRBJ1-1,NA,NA,TGCGCCAGCAGTTTTACAGGGTTTGGTGAAGCTTTCTTT,CASSFTGFGEAFF
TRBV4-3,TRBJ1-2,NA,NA,TGCGCCAGCAGCCACACAGGGTTGGGTGGCTACACCTTC,CASSHTGLGGYTF
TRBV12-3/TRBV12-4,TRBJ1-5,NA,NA,TGTGCCAGCTCTGAAAGGGTCCCGCCCCAGCATTTT,CASSERVPPQHF
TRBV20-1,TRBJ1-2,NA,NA,TGCAGTGCTAGTCGTCCGACAGCCTATGGCTACACCTTC,CSASRPTAYGYTF
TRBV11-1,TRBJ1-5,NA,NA,TGTGCCAGCAGCCTCAACAGGGAGAATCAGCCCCAGCATTTT,CASSLNRENQPQHF
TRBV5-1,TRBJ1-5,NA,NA,TGCGCCAGCAGCTTGACCATAGGGGGGTATGAGCCCCAGCATTTT,CASSLTIGGYEPQHF
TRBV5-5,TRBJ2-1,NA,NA,TGTGCCAGCAGCTTGGGATCCTACAATGAGCAGTTCTTC,CASSLGSYNEQFF
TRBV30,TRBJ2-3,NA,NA,TGTGCCTCCGGAGGGACATCTCTCACAGATACGCAGTATTTT,CASGGTSLTDTQYF
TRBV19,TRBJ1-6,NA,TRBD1,TGTGCCAGTACCCGATCCAGGACAGGGACCCTTAGACCCCTCCACTTT,CASTRSRTGTLRPLHF
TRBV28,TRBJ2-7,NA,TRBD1,TGTGCCAGCAGTTTTAGTTCGACAGGGGTCAGGTACGAGCAGTACTTC,CASSFSSTGVRYEQYF
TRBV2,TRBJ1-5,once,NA,TGTGCCAGCGGCAGGGGTAGTGGCAATCAGCCCCAGCATTTT,CASGRGSGNQPQHF
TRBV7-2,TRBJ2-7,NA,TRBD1,TGTGCCAGCAGCACATATGGACGGGACAGGGAGCAGTACTTC,CASSTYGRDREQYF
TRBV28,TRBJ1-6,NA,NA,TGTGCCAGCAACCGAAGCTCCTATAATTCACCCCTCCACTTT,CASNRSSYNSPLHF
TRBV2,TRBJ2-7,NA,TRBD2,TGTGCCAGCAGTGAAGCGCTTCTTGAGACTAGCGGGGGGCCCTACGAGCAGTACTTC,CASSEALLETSGGPYEQYF
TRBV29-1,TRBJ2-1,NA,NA,TGCAGCGTTGAAGGGCTAGCGCAAAGCTCCTACAATGAGCAGTTCTTC,CSVEGLAQSSYNEQFF
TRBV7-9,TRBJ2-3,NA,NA,TGTGCCAGCATCACCGCAGATACGCAGTATTTT,CASITADTQYF
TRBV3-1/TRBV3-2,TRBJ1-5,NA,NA,TGTGCCAGCAGCCAAGGTTGGGGGGCTGACCAGCCCCAGCATTTT,CASSQGWGADQPQHF
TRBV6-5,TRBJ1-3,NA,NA,TGTGCCAGCAGCGGATCCGACTCGGGAAACACCATATATTTT,CASSGSDSGNTIYF
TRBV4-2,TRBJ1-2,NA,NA,TGTGCCAGCAGCCAAGATGCAGGGAACAGCTTTGGCTATGGCTACACCTTC,CASSQDAGNSFGYGYTF
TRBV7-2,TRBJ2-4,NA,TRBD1,TGTGCCAGCAGCTTAGCCTCCGGGACAGGGTCACTAGCCAAAAACATTCAGTACTTC,CASSLASGTGSLAKNIQYF
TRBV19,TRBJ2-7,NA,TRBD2,TGTGCCAGTAGTATGTACTCCCTAGCGGGGGGGCCCTACGAGCAGTACTTC,CASSMYSLAGGPYEQYF
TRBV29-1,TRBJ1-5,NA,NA,TGCAGCGTCCAGGATAGCAATCAGCCCCAGCATTTT,CSVQDSNQPQHF
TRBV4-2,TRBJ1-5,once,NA,TGTGCCCGGATCCGACGGCCCCAGCATTTT,CARIRRPQHF
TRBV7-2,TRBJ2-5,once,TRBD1,TGTGCCAGCAGCTTCGGGACAGGGGCTCAAGAGACCCAGTACTTC,CASSFGTGAQETQYF
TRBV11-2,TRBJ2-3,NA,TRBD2,TGTGCCAGCAGCATCTCCGGGACTAGCGGTATTTATACGCAGTATTTT,CASSISGTSGIYTQYF
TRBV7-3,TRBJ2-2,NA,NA,TGTGCCAGCAGCTTAACCGTGGTTGGGAACACCGGGGAGCTGTTTTTT,CASSLTVVGNTGELFF
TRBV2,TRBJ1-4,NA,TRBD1,TGTGCCAGCAGCCGGACAGGGATCGGGGAAAAACTGTTTTTT,CASSRTGIGEKLFF
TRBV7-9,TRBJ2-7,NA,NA,TGTGCCAGCAGCTTGGCCCTGGGGGAGCAGTACTTC,CASSLALGEQYF
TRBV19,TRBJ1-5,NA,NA,TGTGCCAGTAGTCAGGGTCGGCAGCCCCAGCATTTT,CASSQGRQPQHF
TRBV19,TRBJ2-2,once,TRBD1,TGTGCCACCGTGGACAGGTTCAGCACCGGGGAGCTGTTTTTT,CATVDRFSTGELFF
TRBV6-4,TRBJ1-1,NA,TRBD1,TGTGCCAGCAGTGTATCGACAGGGATTTACACTGAAGCTTTCTTT,CASSVSTGIYTEAFF
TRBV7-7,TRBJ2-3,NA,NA,TGTGCTAGCAGCGAGTCCGCGGGCGCAGATACGCAGTATTTT,CASSESAGADTQYF
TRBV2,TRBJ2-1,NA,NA,TGTGCCAGCAGTGAAACACTAGCCGGTGGGAGTGAGCAGTTCTTC,CASSETLAGGSEQFF
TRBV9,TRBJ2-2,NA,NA,TGTGCCAGCAGCGTAGGAGGTATAGACGGGGAGCTGTTTTTT,CASSVGGIDGELFF
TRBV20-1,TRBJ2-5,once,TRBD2,TGCAGTGCTAGTACACTAGCGGGGCAAGAGACCCAGTACTTC,CSASTLAGQETQYF
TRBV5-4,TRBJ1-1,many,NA,TGTGCCAGCAGCCCATCGTTAACAGGGCACACTGAAGCTTTCTTT,CASSPSLTGHTEAFF
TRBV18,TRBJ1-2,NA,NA,TGTGCCAGCTCACCACCGAGCATGGGAGACTCCTACTTC,CASSPPSMGDSYF
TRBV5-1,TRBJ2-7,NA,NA,TGCGCCAGCAGCATCGAGGGCTCCTACGAGCAGTACTTC,CASSIEGSYEQYF
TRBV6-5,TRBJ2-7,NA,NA,TGTGCCAGCAGCCACGGGCAGGGAGGCTACGAGCAGTACTTC,CASSHGQGGYEQYF
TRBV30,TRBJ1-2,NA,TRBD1,TGTGCCTGGAGTGTACGGCAGGGGGACTATGGCTACACCTTC,CAWSVRQGDYGYTF
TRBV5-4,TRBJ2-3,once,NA,TGTGCCAGCAGCTTGGGGGCTACTAGCAGACACACAGATACGCAGTATTTT,CASSLGATSRHTDTQYF
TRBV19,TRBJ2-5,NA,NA,TGTGCCAGTAGTATTCACGGTGAGACCCAGTACTTC,CASSIHGETQYF
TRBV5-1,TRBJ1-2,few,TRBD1,TGCGCCAGCAGCAGTGGACAGGGGGCTTTAGGCTATGGCTACACCTTC,CASSSGQGALGYGYTF
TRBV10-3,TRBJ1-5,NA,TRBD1,TGTGCCATCCTGAGGGGTGTGGACAGGGGAAATCAGCCCCAGCATTTT,CAILRGVDRGNQPQHF
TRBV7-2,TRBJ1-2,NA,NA,TGTGCCAGCAGCCCGGCCACGATTAACTATGGCTACACCTTC,CASSPATINYGYTF
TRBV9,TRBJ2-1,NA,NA,TGTGCCAGCAGCCCATCGACCGGCAATGAGCAGTTCTTC,CASSPSTGNEQFF